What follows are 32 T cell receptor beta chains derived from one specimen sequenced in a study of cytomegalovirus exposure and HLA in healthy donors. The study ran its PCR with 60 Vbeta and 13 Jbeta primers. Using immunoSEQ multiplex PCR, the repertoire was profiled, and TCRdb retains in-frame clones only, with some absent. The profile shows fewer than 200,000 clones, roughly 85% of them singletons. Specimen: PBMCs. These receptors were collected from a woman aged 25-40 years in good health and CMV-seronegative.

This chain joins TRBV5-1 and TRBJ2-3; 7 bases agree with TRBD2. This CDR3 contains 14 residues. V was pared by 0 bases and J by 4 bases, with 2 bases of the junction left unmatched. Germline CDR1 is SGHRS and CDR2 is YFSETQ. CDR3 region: CASSLGAGADTQYF. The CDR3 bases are TGCGCCAGCAGCTTGGGGGCGGGGGCAGATACGCAGTATTTT.

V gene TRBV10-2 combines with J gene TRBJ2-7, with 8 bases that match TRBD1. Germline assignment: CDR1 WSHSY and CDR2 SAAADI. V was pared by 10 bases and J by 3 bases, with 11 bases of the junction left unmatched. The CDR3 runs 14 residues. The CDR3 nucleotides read TGCGCCACCAAACCGGGACAGGTCCTCTACGAGCAGTACTTC. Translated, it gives CATKPGQVLYEQYF.

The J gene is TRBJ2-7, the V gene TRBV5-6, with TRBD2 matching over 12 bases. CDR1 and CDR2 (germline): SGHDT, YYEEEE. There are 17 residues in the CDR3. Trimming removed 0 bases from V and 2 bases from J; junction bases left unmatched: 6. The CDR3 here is CASSLGLAGGPTYEQYF. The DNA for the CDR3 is TGTGCCAGCAGCTTGGGGCTAGCGGGGGGGCCGACCTACGAGCAGTACTTC.

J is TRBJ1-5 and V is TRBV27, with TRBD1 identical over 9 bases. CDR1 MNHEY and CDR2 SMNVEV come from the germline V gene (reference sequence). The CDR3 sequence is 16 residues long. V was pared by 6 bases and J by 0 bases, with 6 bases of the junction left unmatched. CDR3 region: CASRQGAYFSNQPQHF. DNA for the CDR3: TGTGCCAGCAGACAGGGGGCGTATTTTAGCAATCAGCCCCAGCATTTT.

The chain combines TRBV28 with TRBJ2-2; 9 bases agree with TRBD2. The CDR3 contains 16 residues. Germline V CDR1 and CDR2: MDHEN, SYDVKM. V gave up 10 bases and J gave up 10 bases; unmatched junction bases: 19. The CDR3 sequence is CATLGGIGLAMAELFF. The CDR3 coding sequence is TGTGCCACCCTAGGGGGTATAGGACTAGCGATGGCGGAGCTGTTTTTT. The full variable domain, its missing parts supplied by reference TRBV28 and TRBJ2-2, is DVKVTQSSRYLVKRTGEKVFLECVQDMDHENMFWYRQDPGLGLRLIYFSYDVKMKEKGDIPEGYSVSREKKERFSLILESASTNQTSMYLCATLGGIGLAMAELFFGEGSRLTVL.

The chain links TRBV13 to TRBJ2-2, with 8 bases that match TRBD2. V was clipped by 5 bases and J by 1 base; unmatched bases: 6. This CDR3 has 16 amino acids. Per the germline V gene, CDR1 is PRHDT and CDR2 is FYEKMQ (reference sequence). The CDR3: CASSPRTSLNTGELFF. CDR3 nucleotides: TGTGCCAGCAGCCCCCGGACTAGCCTGAACACCGGGGAGCTGTTTTTT. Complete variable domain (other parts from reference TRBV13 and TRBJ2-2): AAGVIQSPRHLIKEKRETATLKCYPIPRHDTVYWYQQGPGQDPQFLISFYEKMQSDKGSIPDRFSAQQFSDYHSELNMSSLELGDSALYFCASSPRTSLNTGELFFGEGSRLTVL.

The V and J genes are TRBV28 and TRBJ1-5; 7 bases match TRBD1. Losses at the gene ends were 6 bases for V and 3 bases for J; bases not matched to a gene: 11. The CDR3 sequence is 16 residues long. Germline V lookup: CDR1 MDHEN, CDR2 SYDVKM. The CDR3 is CASSYPWTGSNQPQHF. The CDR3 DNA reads TGTGCCAGCAGCTATCCCTGGACAGGTTCCAATCAGCCCCAGCATTTT.

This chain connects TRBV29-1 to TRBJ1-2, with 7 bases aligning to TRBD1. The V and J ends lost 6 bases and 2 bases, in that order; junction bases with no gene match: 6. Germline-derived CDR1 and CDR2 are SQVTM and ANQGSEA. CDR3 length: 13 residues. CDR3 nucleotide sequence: TGCAGCGTGTCAGGGGGGACAAACTATGGCTACACCTTC. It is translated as CSVSGGTNYGYTF. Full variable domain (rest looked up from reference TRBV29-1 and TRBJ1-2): SAVISQKPSRDICQRGTSLTIQCQVDSQVTMMFWYRQQPGQSLTLIATANQGSEATYESGFVIDKFPISRPNLTFSTLTVSNMSPEDSSIYLCSVSGGTNYGYTFGSGTRLTVV.

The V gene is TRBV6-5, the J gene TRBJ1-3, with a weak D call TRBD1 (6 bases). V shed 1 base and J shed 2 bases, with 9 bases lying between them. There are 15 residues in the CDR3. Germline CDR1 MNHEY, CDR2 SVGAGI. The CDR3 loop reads CASSYFGQPGNTIYF. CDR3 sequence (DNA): TGTGCCAGCAGTTACTTCGGACAGCCTGGAAACACCATATATTTT.

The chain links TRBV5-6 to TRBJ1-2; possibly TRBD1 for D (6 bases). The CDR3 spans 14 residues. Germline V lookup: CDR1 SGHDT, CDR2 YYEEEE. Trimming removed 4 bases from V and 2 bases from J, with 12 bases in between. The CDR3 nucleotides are TGTGCCAGCAGCGCCAGGGGAATAAACTATGGCTACACCTTC. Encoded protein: CASSARGINYGYTF.

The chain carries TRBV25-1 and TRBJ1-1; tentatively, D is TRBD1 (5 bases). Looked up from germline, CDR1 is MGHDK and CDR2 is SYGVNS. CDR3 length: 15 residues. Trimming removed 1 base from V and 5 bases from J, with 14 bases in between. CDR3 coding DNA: TGTGCCAGCAGTGAATCGGGAGGGGCTTGGACTGAAGCTTTCTTT. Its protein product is CASSESGGAWTEAFF.

The CDR3 DNA is TGTGCCAGCAGCACAATACAGGGGACGATATACAATGAGCAGTTCTTC. It translates to CASSTIQGTIYNEQFF. V is TRBV7-8 and J is TRBJ2-1; 7 bases map to TRBD1. The CDR3 has 16 amino acids. V lost 5 bases, J lost 4 bases, and 11 bases stayed unmatched. Germline V gene sequence: CDR1 SGHVS, CDR2 FQNEAQ.

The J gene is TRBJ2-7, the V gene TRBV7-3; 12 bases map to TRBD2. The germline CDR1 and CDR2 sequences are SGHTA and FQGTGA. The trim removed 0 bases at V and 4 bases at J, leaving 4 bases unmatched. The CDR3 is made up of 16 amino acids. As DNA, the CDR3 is TGTGCCAGCAGCTTAACTAGGACTAGCGGGATTTACGAGCAGTACTTC. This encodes CASSLTRTSGIYEQYF.

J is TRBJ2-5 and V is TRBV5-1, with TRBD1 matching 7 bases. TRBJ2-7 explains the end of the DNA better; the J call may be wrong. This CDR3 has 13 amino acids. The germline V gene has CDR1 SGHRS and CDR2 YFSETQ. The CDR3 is CASRTGQTYEQYF. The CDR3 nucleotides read TGCGCCAGCCGGACAGGCCAGACCTACGAGCAGTACTTC.

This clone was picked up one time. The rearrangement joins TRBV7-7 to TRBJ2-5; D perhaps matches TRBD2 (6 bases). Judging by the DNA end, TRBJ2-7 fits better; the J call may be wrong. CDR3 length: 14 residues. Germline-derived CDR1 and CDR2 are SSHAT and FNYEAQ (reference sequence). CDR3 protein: CASSLRAGPYEQYF. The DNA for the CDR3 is TGTGCCAGCAGCTTAAGGGCGGGGCCCTACGAGCAGTACTTC.

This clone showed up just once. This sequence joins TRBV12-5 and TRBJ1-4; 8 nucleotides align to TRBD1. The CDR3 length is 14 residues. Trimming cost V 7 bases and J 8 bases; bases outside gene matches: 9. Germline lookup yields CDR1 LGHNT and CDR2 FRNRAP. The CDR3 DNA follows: TGTGCTAGTGCCGACACAGGGGGTGGGGAAAAACTGTTTTTT. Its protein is CASADTGGGEKLFF. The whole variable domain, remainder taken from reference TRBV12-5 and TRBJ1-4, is DARVTQTPRHKVTEMGQEVTMRCQPILGHNTVFWYRQTMMQGLELLAYFRNRAPLDDSGMPKDRFSAEMPDATLATLKIQPSEPRDSAVYFCASADTGGGEKLFFGSGTQLSVL.

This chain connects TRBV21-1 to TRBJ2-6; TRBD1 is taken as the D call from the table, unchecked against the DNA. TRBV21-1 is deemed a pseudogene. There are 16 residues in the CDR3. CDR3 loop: CASAHPFTAGANVLTF. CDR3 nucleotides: TGTGCCAGCGCCCACCCCTTCACAGCTGGGGCCAACGTCCTGACTTTC.

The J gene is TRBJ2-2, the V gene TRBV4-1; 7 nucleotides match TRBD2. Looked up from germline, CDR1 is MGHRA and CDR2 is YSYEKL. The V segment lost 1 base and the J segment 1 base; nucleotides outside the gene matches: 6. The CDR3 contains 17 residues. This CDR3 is CASSQGVAGVNTGELFF. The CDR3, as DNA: TGCGCCAGCAGCCAAGGGGTCGCGGGAGTGAACACCGGGGAGCTGTTTTTT.

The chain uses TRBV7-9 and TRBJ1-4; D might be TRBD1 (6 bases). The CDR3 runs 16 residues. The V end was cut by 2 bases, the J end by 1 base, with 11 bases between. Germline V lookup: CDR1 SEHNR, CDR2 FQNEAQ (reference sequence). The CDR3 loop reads CASSLTGTGTNEKLFF. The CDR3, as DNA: TGTGCCAGCAGCTTAACAGGGACCGGAACTAATGAAAAACTGTTTTTT.

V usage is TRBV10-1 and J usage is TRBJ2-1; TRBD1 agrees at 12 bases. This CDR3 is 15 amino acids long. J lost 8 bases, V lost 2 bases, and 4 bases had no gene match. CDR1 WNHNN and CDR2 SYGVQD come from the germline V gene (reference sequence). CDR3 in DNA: TGCGCCAGCAGTGAGGCCGGGACAGGGGGCGATGAGCAGTTCTTC. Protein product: CASSEAGTGGDEQFF.

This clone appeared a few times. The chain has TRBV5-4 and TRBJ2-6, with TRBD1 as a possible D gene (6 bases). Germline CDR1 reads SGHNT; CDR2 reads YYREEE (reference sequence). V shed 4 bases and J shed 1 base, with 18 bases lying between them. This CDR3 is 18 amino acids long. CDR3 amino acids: CASSLRRTVTSGANVLTF. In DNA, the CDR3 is TGTGCCAGCAGCCTAAGAAGGACAGTTACTTCTGGGGCCAACGTCCTGACTTTC.

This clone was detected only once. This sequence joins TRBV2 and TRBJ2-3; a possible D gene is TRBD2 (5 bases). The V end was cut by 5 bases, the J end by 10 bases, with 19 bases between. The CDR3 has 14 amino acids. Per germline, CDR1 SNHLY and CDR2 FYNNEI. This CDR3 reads CASSHGVENKAQYF. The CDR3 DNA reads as TGTGCCAGCAGTCACGGGGTCGAGAATAAGGCGCAGTATTTT.

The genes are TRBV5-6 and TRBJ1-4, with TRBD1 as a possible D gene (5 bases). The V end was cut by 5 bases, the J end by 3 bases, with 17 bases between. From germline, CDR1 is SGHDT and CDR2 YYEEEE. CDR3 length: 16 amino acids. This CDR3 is CASSTGGEPANEKLFF. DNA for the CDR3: TGTGCCAGCAGTACCGGAGGGGAGCCCGCTAATGAAAAACTGTTTTTT.

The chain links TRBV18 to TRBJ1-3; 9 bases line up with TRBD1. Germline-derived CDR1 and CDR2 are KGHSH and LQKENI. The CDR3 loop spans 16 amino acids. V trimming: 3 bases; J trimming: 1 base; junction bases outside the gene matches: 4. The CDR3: CASSPDRGKSGNTIYF. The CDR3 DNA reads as TGTGCCAGCTCACCGGACAGGGGTAAATCTGGAAACACCATATATTTT.

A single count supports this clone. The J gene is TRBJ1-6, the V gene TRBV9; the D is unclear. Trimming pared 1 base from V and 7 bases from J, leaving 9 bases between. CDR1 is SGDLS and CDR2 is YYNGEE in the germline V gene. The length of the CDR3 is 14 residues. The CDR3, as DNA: TGTGCCAGCAGCGTACGGGGTCTAAATTCACCCCTCCACTTT. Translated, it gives CASSVRGLNSPLHF.

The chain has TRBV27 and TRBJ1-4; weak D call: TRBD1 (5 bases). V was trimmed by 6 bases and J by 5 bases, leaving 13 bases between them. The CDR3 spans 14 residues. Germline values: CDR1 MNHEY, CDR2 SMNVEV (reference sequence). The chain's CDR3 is CASSPGVRNEKLFF. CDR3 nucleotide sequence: TGTGCCAGCAGCCCGGGGGTCCGGAATGAAAAACTGTTTTTT.

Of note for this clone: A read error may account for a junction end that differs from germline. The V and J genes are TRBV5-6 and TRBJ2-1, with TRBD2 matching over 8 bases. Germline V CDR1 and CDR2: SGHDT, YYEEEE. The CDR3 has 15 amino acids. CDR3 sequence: CASSPWRTSYDEQFF. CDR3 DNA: TGTGCCAGCAGCCCCTGGCGGACTAGCTACGATGAGCAGTTCTTC.

CDR3 protein: CASRKGQVSNYGYTF. DNA of the CDR3: TGTGCCAGTAGGAAGGGACAGGTCTCTAACTATGGCTACACCTTC. The chain joins TRBV19 to TRBJ1-2; 8 positions match TRBD1. The V gene's germline CDR1 is LNHDA and CDR2 SQIVND (reference sequence). The trim removed 6 bases at V and 0 bases at J, leaving 6 bases unmatched. The CDR3 runs 15 residues.

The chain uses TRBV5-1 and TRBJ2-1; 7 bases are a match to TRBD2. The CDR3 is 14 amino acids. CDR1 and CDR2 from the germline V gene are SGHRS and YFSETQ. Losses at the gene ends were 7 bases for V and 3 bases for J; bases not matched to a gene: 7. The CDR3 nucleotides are TGCGCCAGCCGCTCGGCGGGGGACTACAATGAGCAGTTCTTC. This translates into CASRSAGDYNEQFF.

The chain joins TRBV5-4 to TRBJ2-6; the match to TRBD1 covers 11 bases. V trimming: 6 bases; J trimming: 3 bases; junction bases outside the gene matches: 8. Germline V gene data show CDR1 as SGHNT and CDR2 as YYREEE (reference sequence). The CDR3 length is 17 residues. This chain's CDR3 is CASNPGQGALGANVLTF. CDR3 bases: TGTGCCAGCAACCCCGGACAGGGGGCGCTTGGGGCCAACGTCCTGACTTTC.

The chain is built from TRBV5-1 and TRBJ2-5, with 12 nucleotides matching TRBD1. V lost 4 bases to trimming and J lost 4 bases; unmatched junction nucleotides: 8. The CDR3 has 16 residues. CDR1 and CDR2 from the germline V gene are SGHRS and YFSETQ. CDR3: CASSRIGTGGRETQYF. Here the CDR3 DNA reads TGCGCCAGCAGCCGCATCGGGACAGGGGGCAGAGAGACCCAGTACTTC.

The CDR3 sequence is CASSSPGTAGPTNYGYTF. CDR3 in DNA: TGTGCCAGCAGCTCCCCCGGGACAGCCGGACCAACTAACTATGGCTACACCTTC. The rearrangement joins TRBV9 to TRBJ1-2, with 7 bases matching TRBD1. The CDR3 sequence is 18 residues long. The germline V gene encodes CDR1 SGDLS and CDR2 YYNGEE. V dropped 4 bases and J dropped 0; count of bases not matched to a gene: 15.